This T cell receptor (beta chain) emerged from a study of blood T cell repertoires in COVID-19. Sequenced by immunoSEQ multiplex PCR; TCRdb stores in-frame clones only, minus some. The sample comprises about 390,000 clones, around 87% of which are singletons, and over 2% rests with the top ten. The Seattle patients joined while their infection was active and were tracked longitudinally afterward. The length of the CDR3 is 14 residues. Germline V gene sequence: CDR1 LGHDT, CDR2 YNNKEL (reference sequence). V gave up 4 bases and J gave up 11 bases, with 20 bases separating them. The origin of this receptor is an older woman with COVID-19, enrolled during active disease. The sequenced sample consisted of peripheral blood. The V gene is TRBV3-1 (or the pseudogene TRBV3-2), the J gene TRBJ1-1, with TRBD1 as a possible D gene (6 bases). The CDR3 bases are TGTGCCAGCAGCCCCTCCGCCGAAAACAGGGTGGCTTTCTTT. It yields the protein CASSPSAENRVAFF.